A selection of T cell receptor beta chains follows, all from one sample in a study of OX40 agonist ivuxolimab in advanced cancers. Sequencing was performed with immunoSEQ multiplex PCR; in TCRdb, only in-frame clones are kept and a portion is missing. The table has roughly 59,000 clones, approximately 91% seen once. The sample here was CD4+ or CD8+ T cells sorted from blood, taken in a trial of the OX40 agonist ivuxolimab. These TCRs come from an adult with an advanced solid tumor such as melanoma, head and neck, liver or kidney cancer. The CDR3 runs from the conserved cysteine through the conserved F or W. The D gene is left open where the match is weak. Some rows have no size entry. The others give once, few or many, or a class for an expanded clone.

clone size,J gene,V gene,D gene,CDR3 protein,CDR3 DNA
-,TRBJ1-5,TRBV10-3,-,CAISPDPVETQHF,TGTGCCATCAGCCCGGACCCAGTGGAGACCCAGCATTTT
-,TRBJ1-2,TRBV4-3,TRBD1,CASSGADRAYGYTF,TGCGCCAGCAGCGGGGCCGACAGGGCCTATGGCTACACCTTC
-,TRBJ2-5,TRBV7-7,TRBD1,CASSFEGAGETQYF,TGTGCTAGCAGCTTTGAGGGGGCAGGGGAGACCCAGTACTTC
once,TRBJ2-5,TRBV27,-,CASSPLQETQYF,TGTGCCAGCAGTCCCCTTCAAGAGACCCAGTACTTC
-,TRBJ1-1,TRBV28,TRBD1,CASSLGTANTEAFF,TGTGCCAGCAGTTTAGGGACAGCCAACACTGAAGCTTTCTTT
-,TRBJ2-1,TRBV6-4,TRBD2,CASSDSYAPGKRGQFF,TGTGCCAGCAGTGACTCGTATGCACCCGGAAAGCGGGGGCAGTTCTTC
-,TRBJ1-2,TRBV18,-,CASSPDRNYGYTF,TGTGCCAGCTCCCCAGACAGGAACTATGGCTACACCTTC
once,TRBJ1-1,TRBV30,-,CAWSKQENTEAFF,TGTGCCTGGAGTAAACAGGAGAACACTGAAGCTTTCTTT
-,TRBJ2-7,TRBV21-1,-,CASSKKTKFYHLSYEQYF,TGTGCCAGCAGCAAAAAAACCAAATTTTACCACTTATCCTACGAGCAGTACTTC
once,TRBJ2-6,TRBV28,TRBD1,CASSLTGSGANVLTF,TGTGCCAGCAGCCTGACAGGGTCTGGGGCCAACGTCCTGACTTTC
-,TRBJ1-3,TRBV6-1,-,CASSESDQSSGNTIYF,TGTGCCAGCAGTGAAAGTGACCAGTCCTCTGGAAACACCATATATTTT
-,TRBJ2-3,TRBV5-1,-,CASSLEGATDTQYF,TGCGCCAGCAGCTTGGAAGGCGCCACAGATACGCAGTATTTT
-,TRBJ2-1,TRBV7-2,TRBD1,CASSSLGTGGTEQFF,TGTGCCAGCAGCTCCCTGGGGACAGGGGGGACTGAGCAGTTCTTC
-,TRBJ1-2,TRBV6-1,-,CASSAGREPNYGYTF,TGTGCCAGCAGCGCAGGTCGGGAGCCAAACTATGGCTACACCTTC
-,TRBJ1-5,TRBV5-1,-,CASSLGADYSNQPQHF,TGCGCCAGCAGCTTGGGGGCAGACTATAGCAATCAGCCCCAGCATTTT
-,TRBJ1-3,TRBV9,-,CASSVGRGGSGNTIYF,TGTGCCAGCAGCGTAGGGAGAGGGGGGTCTGGAAACACCATATATTTT
-,TRBJ1-5,TRBV5-5,TRBD1,CASSLGQGIGNQPQHF,TGTGCCAGCAGCTTGGGACAGGGAATCGGCAATCAGCCCCAGCATTTT
-,TRBJ2-2,TRBV5-4,-,CASSLDSANTGELFF,TGTGCCAGCAGCTTGGACTCCGCGAACACCGGGGAGCTGTTTTTT
-,TRBJ2-4,TRBV27,TRBD1,CASTPGQGGFGDIQYF,TGTGCCAGCACCCCTGGACAGGGGGGATTTGGGGACATTCAGTACTTC
-,TRBJ1-3,TRBV11-2,-,CASTLQIYQGSTIYF,TGTGCCAGCACCCTTCAAATCTATCAGGGTTCAACCATATATTTT
-,TRBJ2-5,TRBV28,-,CASSFLQYQETQYF,TGTGCCAGCAGTTTTCTTCAGTACCAAGAGACCCAGTACTTC
once,TRBJ1-5,TRBV5-1,-,CASSLGVEPNQPQHF,TGCGCCAGCAGCTTGGGAGTTGAGCCGAATCAGCCCCAGCATTTT
-,TRBJ2-7,TRBV18,TRBD2,CASSQSTSVTYEQYF,TGTGCCAGCTCACAAAGTACTAGCGTAACATACGAGCAGTACTTC
-,TRBJ2-2,TRBV9,-,CASSVVSGATGELFF,TGTGCCAGCAGCGTAGTGTCGGGGGCTACCGGGGAGCTGTTTTTT
few,TRBJ1-5,TRBV19,-,CASSRRGGGNQPQHF,TGTGCCAGTAGCCGGCGGGGGGGAGGCAATCAGCCCCAGCATTTT
once,TRBJ1-1,TRBV15,TRBD1,CATSSPRQGATEAFF,TGTGCCACCAGCTCACCCCGACAGGGAGCCACTGAAGCTTTCTTT
-,TRBJ2-7,TRBV4-1,-,CASSQDFFGAGLNRAGSYEQYF,TGCGCCAGCAGCCAAGATTTTTTTGGGGCAGGGCTAAACCGGGCAGGGTCCTACGAGCAGTACTTC
-,TRBJ1-6,TRBV28,-,CASSLEPSLGSPLHF,TGTGCCAGCAGTTTGGAGCCGTCGCTCGGTTCACCCCTCCACTTT
-,TRBJ1-2,TRBV7-3,TRBD1,CASSRQGNDYGYTF,TGTGCCAGCAGCCGACAGGGAAATGACTATGGCTACACCTTC
-,TRBJ2-6,TRBV12-5,-,CASGLAGVTGANVLTF,TGTGCTAGTGGACTCGCAGGGGTGACTGGGGCCAACGTCCTGACTTTC
-,TRBJ2-1,TRBV9,-,CASSGEGGYNEQFF,TGTGCCAGCAGCGGCGAGGGCGGATACAATGAGCAGTTCTTC
few,TRBJ2-3,TRBV7-9,TRBD1,CASSPGQGTDTQYF,TGTGCCAGCAGCCCGGGACAGGGCACAGATACGCAGTATTTT
-,TRBJ1-2,TRBV30,-,CAWSVLEGGGYTF,TGTGCCTGGAGTGTACTGGAGGGAGGAGGCTACACCTTC
once,TRBJ1-3,TRBV10-3,-,CAISESRGISGNTIYF,TGTGCCATCAGTGAGTCTAGGGGGATCTCTGGAAACACCATATATTTT
-,TRBJ2-7,TRBV4-3,TRBD1,CASSPLGGTGAHEQYF,TGCGCCAGCAGCCCTCTAGGCGGGACAGGGGCCCACGAGCAGTACTTC
-,TRBJ2-1,TRBV19,-,CASRGRANNEQFF,TGTGCCAGCAGGGGGAGGGCCAACAATGAGCAGTTCTTC
-,TRBJ1-5,TRBV7-7,-,CASPRGSQHF,TGTGCTAGCCCCCGGGGGTCCCAGCATTTT
-,TRBJ2-5,TRBV25-1,TRBD1,CASSEVGTGGRETQYF,TGTGCCAGCAGTGAAGTCGGGACAGGGGGCAGGGAGACCCAGTACTTC
-,TRBJ1-5,TRBV30,TRBD1,CAWSVGDRASDQPQHF,TGTGCCTGGAGTGTGGGGGACAGGGCGTCAGATCAGCCCCAGCATTTT
once,TRBJ2-1,TRBV21-1,-,CASSLRGWRSYNEQFF,TGTGCCAGCAGCCTGAGGGGGTGGCGCTCCTACAATGAGCAGTTCTTC
-,TRBJ2-5,TRBV27,-,CASSFPGETQYF,TGTGCCAGTTCTTTTCCTGGGGAGACCCAGTACTTC
few,TRBJ2-2,TRBV7-3,-,CASSPTRVNTGELFF,TGTGCCAGCAGCCCAACACGGGTTAACACCGGGGAGCTGTTTTTT
-,TRBJ1-2,TRBV6-6,TRBD1,CASTQEGAGDYGYTF,TGTGCCAGCACTCAGGAGGGGGCCGGGGACTATGGCTACACCTTC
-,TRBJ2-7,TRBV5-1,-,CASSLIGPGDYEQYF,TGCGCCAGCAGCTTGATCGGTCCAGGCGACTACGAGCAGTACTTC
-,TRBJ2-3,TRBV7-3,-,CASSSQGDTDTQYF,TGTGCCAGCAGCTCCCAGGGAGACACAGATACGCAGTATTTT
-,TRBJ1-2,TRBV30,TRBD1,CAWTGTGGSNYGYTF,TGTGCCTGGACCGGGACAGGGGGCAGTAACTATGGCTACACCTTC
-,TRBJ1-4,TRBV5-8,-,CASSSGLPPGREKLFF,TGTGCCAGCAGCTCGGGACTTCCCCCCGGACGGGAAAAACTGTTTTTT
-,TRBJ2-3,TRBV4-1,TRBD2,CASSQHLTSGATDTQYF,TGCGCCAGCAGCCAACACCTGACTAGCGGGGCCACAGATACGCAGTATTTT
-,TRBJ1-1,TRBV27,-,CASSLWNRSRAFF,TGTGCCAGCAGTTTATGGAACCGGAGTAGGGCTTTCTTT
-,TRBJ1-5,TRBV19,-,CASSGPGGAQPQHF,TGTGCCAGTAGTGGCCCGGGGGGCGCACAGCCCCAGCATTTT
-,TRBJ2-6,TRBV7-9,-,CASSLGRSSGANVLTF,TGTGCCAGCAGCTTGGGCAGGAGCTCTGGGGCCAACGTCCTGACTTTC
-,TRBJ1-2,TRBV19,TRBD1,CASTTDRGWGYTF,TGTGCCAGTACCACGGACAGGGGTTGGGGCTACACCTTC
-,TRBJ2-7,TRBV7-2,TRBD1,CASRRTGQGPEQYF,TGTGCCAGCAGGCGAACTGGACAGGGACCAGAGCAGTACTTC
-,TRBJ1-1,TRBV5-5,TRBD1,CASSLGQGSNTEAFF,TGTGCCAGCAGCTTAGGACAGGGTTCGAACACTGAAGCTTTCTTT
-,TRBJ2-2,TRBV18,-,CASSPRTGELFF,TGTGCCAGCTCACCACGCACCGGGGAGCTGTTTTTT
-,TRBJ1-6,TRBV12-5,-,CASGLKNYQVIISNSPLHF,TGTGCTAGTGGCCTTAAAAATTACCAGGTCATAATTTCAAATTCACCCCTCCACTTT
-,TRBJ1-1,TRBV18,-,CASSPSQNTEAFF,TGTGCCAGCTCACCTAGCCAGAACACTGAAGCTTTCTTT